These 20 T cell receptor beta chains came from one sample sequenced in a study of blood T cell repertoires in COVID-19. TCRdb's copy holds only in-frame clones and misses some; the assay was immunoSEQ multiplex PCR. The sample includes about 210,000 clones, around 81% seen only once; the top ten take more than 8.5%. Sequencing input: PBMCs or T cells enriched from blood (not recorded which). The source is a woman aged 45-60 years with acute COVID-19.

This clone has a handful of counts. The gene calls are TRBV18 and TRBJ1-5; 7 nucleotides align to TRBD1. The CDR3 runs to 16 residues. Unmatched junction bases numbered 11, after V lost 5 bases and J lost 4 bases. CDR1 is KGHSH and CDR2 is LQKENI in the germline V gene. The CDR3 sequence is CASSGTGTATNQPQHF. The CDR3 nucleotides read TGTGCCAGCTCAGGCACCGGGACAGCGACGAATCAGCCCCAGCATTTT. The variable domain in full, with the rest retrieved from reference TRBV18 and TRBJ1-5, is NAGVMQNPRHLVRRRGQEARLRCSPMKGHSHVYWYRQLPEEGLKFMVYLQKENIIDESGMPKERFSAEFPKEGPSILRIQQVVRGDSAAYFCASSGTGTATNQPQHFGDGTRLSIL.

The chain joins TRBV27 to TRBJ2-1; TRBD1 matches 10 bases. This CDR3 is 13 amino acids long. Germline assignment: CDR1 MNHEY and CDR2 SMNVEV (reference sequence). The junction had 0 bases not matched to a gene; V was cut back by 2 bases and J by 8 bases. The CDR3 region has the DNA TGTGCCAGCAGTTTAGGGACAGGGGATGAGCAGTTCTTC. It encodes CASSLGTGDEQFF.

To note about this clone: Being one base from a much bigger clone, this may be a read error. V usage is TRBV3-1 (or the pseudogene TRBV3-2) and J usage is TRBJ1-1; 7 nucleotides line up with TRBD1. Germline V lookup: CDR1 LGHDT, CDR2 YNNKEL (reference sequence). This CDR3 comprises 14 residues. Trimming cost V 4 bases and J 1 base; bases outside gene matches: 3. CDR3 DNA: TGTGCCAGCAGCCTGGGACAGCCGAACACTGAAGCTTTCTTT. It codes for CASSLGQPNTEAFF.

The chain links TRBV27 to TRBJ2-7; 12 bases match TRBD2. Per germline, CDR1 MNHEY and CDR2 SMNVEV (reference sequence). The CDR3 contains 16 residues. V lost 5 bases, J lost 3 bases, and 8 bases stayed unmatched. CDR3 nucleotides: TGTGCCAGCAGTCCCCGACTAGCGGGGGTCGGCTACGAGCAGTACTTC. The encoded protein is CASSPRLAGVGYEQYF.

The chain couples TRBV6-5 to TRBJ2-1; 11 bases map to TRBD2. V lost 5 bases and J lost 3; bases outside the gene matches: 3. CDR3 length: 15 amino acids. Germline values: CDR1 MNHEY, CDR2 SVGAGI. The CDR3 region is CASSPTSGGYNEQFF. CDR3 bases: TGTGCCAGCAGTCCAACTAGCGGGGGCTACAATGAGCAGTTCTTC.

The chain links TRBV6-5 to TRBJ2-7, with D perhaps matching TRBD1 (6 bases). Trimming removed 4 bases from V and 5 bases from J, with 15 bases in between. This CDR3 spans 14 amino acids. In germline, CDR1 is MNHEY, CDR2 SVGAGI. CDR3 protein: CASSLQGEGDEQYF. For the CDR3, the DNA is TGTGCCAGCAGTTTACAGGGAGAGGGCGACGAGCAGTACTTC.

The V gene is TRBV5-1, the J gene TRBJ2-5, with D perhaps TRBD2 (6 bases). CDR1 is SGHRS, CDR2 YFSETQ, per germline. The CDR3 covers 14 residues. V lost 4 bases and J lost 1, with 11 bases in between. The CDR3 sequence is CASSLGEAQETQYF. For the CDR3, the DNA is TGCGCCAGCAGCCTCGGGGAGGCCCAAGAGACCCAGTACTTC. Looking up the rest from reference TRBV5-1 and TRBJ2-5 gives the full variable domain: KAGVTQTPRYLIKTRGQQVTLSCSPISGHRSVSWYQQTPGQGLQFLFEYFSETQRNKGNFPGRFSGRQFSNSRSEMNVSTLELGDSALYLCASSLGEAQETQYFGPGTRLLVL.

The V call is TRBV27, the J call TRBJ1-5; D is ambiguous. CDR3 length: 15 amino acids. Trimming removed 2 bases from V and 4 bases from J, with 12 bases in between. Germline CDR1 MNHEY, CDR2 SMNVEV (reference sequence). The CDR3 loop is CASSLGQSDNQPQHF. CDR3 sequence (DNA): TGTGCCAGCAGTTTAGGTCAGTCTGATAATCAGCCCCAGCATTTT.

The chain couples TRBV3-1 (or the pseudogene TRBV3-2) to TRBJ1-2, with D possibly TRBD1 on 5 matching bases. V was trimmed by 1 base and J by 3 bases, leaving 9 bases between them. Germline CDR1 is LGHDT and CDR2 is YNNKEL (reference sequence). The length of the CDR3 is 14 residues. The CDR3 DNA follows: TGTGCCAGCAGCCAAGTTCAGGGCTACTATGGCTACACCTTC. This codes for CASSQVQGYYGYTF.

V is TRBV19 and J is TRBJ2-4, with 11 nucleotides matching TRBD1. Germline-derived CDR1 and CDR2 are LNHDA and SQIVND (reference sequence). The V segment lost 3 bases and the J segment 0 bases; nucleotides outside the gene matches: 10. The CDR3 length is 19 residues. The CDR3 DNA follows: TGTGCCAGTAGTATGTACGGGACAGGGGGTTCCTTAGCCAAAAACATTCAGTACTTC. As protein: CASSMYGTGGSLAKNIQYF.

The gene calls are TRBV24-1 and TRBJ1-3; weak D call: TRBD1 (6 bases). The V gene lost 0 bases and the J gene lost 2 bases, with 13 bases spanning the gap. This CDR3 has 17 amino acids. Germline CDR1 KGHDR, CDR2 SFDVKD. The CDR3 sequence: CATSDLQTGLAGNTIYF. The CDR3 nucleotides are TGTGCCACCAGTGATTTGCAAACAGGGTTGGCTGGAAACACCATATATTTT.

This sequence joins TRBV4-3 and TRBJ1-1; 9 bases agree with TRBD1. Germline assignment: CDR1 LGHNA and CDR2 YSLEER. The CDR3 is made up of 18 amino acids. The V gene end was trimmed by 3 bases and the J gene end by 3 bases; junction bases not matched to a gene: 14. This chain's CDR3 is CASSQRGTGGVWYTEAFF. Here the CDR3 DNA reads TGCGCCAGCAGCCAGAGGGGAACAGGGGGCGTTTGGTACACTGAAGCTTTCTTT.

The rearrangement joins TRBV3-1 (or the pseudogene TRBV3-2) to TRBJ2-7, with D perhaps TRBD1 (5 bases). The germline CDR1 and CDR2 sequences are LGHDT and YNNKEL (reference sequence). Trimming left V 3 bases short and J 7 bases short, with 10 bases between. The CDR3 has 12 residues. The CDR3 loop reads CASSHRALEQYF. The CDR3, as DNA: TGTGCCAGCAGCCACAGGGCGCTGGAGCAGTACTTC.

The chain combines TRBV7-3 with TRBJ1-1; D is unresolved. Germline V gene data show CDR1 as SGHTA and CDR2 as FQGTGA. The CDR3 runs to 13 residues. Trimming stripped 5 bases from V and 1 base from J, with 8 bases between. The CDR3 region is CASSTTQNTEAFF. CDR3 bases: TGTGCCAGCAGCACCACACAGAACACTGAAGCTTTCTTT.

This sequence joins TRBV10-1 and TRBJ1-2; TRBD1 agrees at 8 bases. The CDR3 consists of 13 residues. V lost 6 bases to trimming and J lost 7 bases; unmatched junction nucleotides: 7. Germline values: CDR1 WNHNN, CDR2 SYGVQD (reference sequence). The CDR3: CASSGDRGIGYTF. In DNA form, the CDR3 reads TGCGCCAGCAGCGGAGACAGGGGAATTGGCTACACCTTC.

The gene calls are TRBV12-5 and TRBJ1-5; 7 bases map to TRBD1. CDR3 length: 15 amino acids. Germline V gene lookup returns CDR1 LGHNT and CDR2 FRNRAP. With 5 bases clipped from V and 3 bases from J, the junction kept 7 bases outside the gene matches. As DNA, the CDR3 is TGTGCTAGTGGTCTCGGGACAGCAATCAATCAGCCCCAGCATTTT. This encodes CASGLGTAINQPQHF.

This clone occurred a few times. The CDR3 spells CASSSQGGADTQYF. Here the CDR3 DNA reads TGTGCCAGCAGCTCCCAGGGGGGCGCCGATACGCAGTATTTT. The chain employs TRBV11-3 and TRBJ2-3; D perhaps matches TRBD1 (7 bases). The germline V and J ends were trimmed by 4 bases and 6 bases, with 14 bases remaining between them. Germline CDR1 reads SGHNT; CDR2 reads YENEEA. This CDR3 is 14 amino acids long.

This chain joins TRBV9 and TRBJ1-3; maybe TRBD1 (5 bases). The germline V and J ends were trimmed by 2 bases and 4 bases, with 13 bases remaining between them. The V gene's germline CDR1 is SGDLS and CDR2 YYNGEE. This CDR3 comprises 15 residues. CDR3 sequence (DNA): TGTGCCAGCAGCGTCGGGGCTGCGGGGGGAAACACCATATATTTT. It translates to CASSVGAAGGNTIYF.

To note about this clone: The same CDR3 is also encoded by other DNA sequences in this sample. The genes are TRBV29-1 and TRBJ2-2; D is unclear. Germline V CDR1 and CDR2: SQVTM, ANQGSEA. The CDR3 has 11 residues. Between the trimmed V and J ends, which lost 5 bases and 3 bases, there was a span of 4 bases. The CDR3 reads CSVRDTGELFF. In DNA form, the CDR3 reads TGCAGCGTTCGAGACACCGGGGAGCTGTTTTTT.

The CDR3 nucleotides read TGTGCCTGGAGTGCGAAAGGGACAGGGGGCTACGAGCAGTACTTC. This encodes CAWSAKGTGGYEQYF. This sequence joins TRBV30 and TRBJ2-7, with 11 bases fitting TRBD1. Germline CDR1 is GTSNPN and CDR2 is SVGIG (reference sequence). Unmatched junction bases numbered 5, after V lost 1 base and J lost 3 bases. This CDR3 is 15 amino acids long.